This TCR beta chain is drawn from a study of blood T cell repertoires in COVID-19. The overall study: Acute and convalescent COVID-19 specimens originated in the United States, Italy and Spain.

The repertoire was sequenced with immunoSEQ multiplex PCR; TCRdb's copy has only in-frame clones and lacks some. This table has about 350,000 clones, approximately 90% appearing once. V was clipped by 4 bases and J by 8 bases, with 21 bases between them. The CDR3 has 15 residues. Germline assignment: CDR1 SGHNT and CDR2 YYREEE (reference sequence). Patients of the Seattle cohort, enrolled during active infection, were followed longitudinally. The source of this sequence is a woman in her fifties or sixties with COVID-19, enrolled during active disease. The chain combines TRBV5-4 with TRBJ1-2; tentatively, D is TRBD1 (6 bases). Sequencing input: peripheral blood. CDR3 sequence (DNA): TGTGCCAGCAGCCCGAACAGGGTGGGGGTTGGGGGCTACACCTTC. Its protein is CASSPNRVGVGGYTF.